This T cell receptor beta chain came from a study of molecular identifiers for immune sequencing clone quantification. Study-wide context: For replicates, RNA isolated from approximately 20,000 or 98,000 naive CD8 cells was divided into five portions, of which four were sequenced. Findings and limits, study-wide: Among effectors, clones above 20 RNA copies held over 97% of molecules; among naive cells, under 1%.

CD8+CD4-CCR7+CD45RA+ cells were sorted as naive CD8 T cells. Concerning this clonotype: The target antigen is unknown.

TCRdb used MiXCR to reprocess the PCR reads, holding one entry per CDR3 protein. The table includes under 350,000 distinct CDR3 sequences, over 20% detected once. V was cut by 0 bases and J by 0 bases, with 12 bases left in between. The germline gives CDR1 DFQATT, CDR2 SNEGSKA (reference sequence). The CDR3 spans 16 residues. This TCR came from a human donor in good health. Some libraries in this study had Jurkat cell RNA spiked in. The sequencing sample was made of naive CD8+ T cells from blood, with Jurkat cell RNA spiked in. Subset meaning: FACS-sorted CD8+CD4-CCR7+CD45RA+ naive T cells. V is TRBV20-1 and J is TRBJ2-1; TRBD2 might be the D (6 bases). In DNA form, the CDR3 reads TGCAGTGCTAGAGATGTAGGAGGGAGCTCCTACAATGAGCAGTTCTTC. It codes for CSARDVGGSSYNEQFF.